The 13 T cell receptor beta chains reported below all come from one sample, sequenced in a study of T cells in narcolepsy. Profiling relied on immunoSEQ multiplex PCR, and the TCRdb table lists in-frame clones only, not all of them. Of approximately 30,000 clones listed, around 80% are singletons. Sequencing used memory (CD45RA-) CD4+ T cells from blood. These receptor sequences come from a human donor in good health.

The chain links TRBV4-2 to TRBJ2-7; D is perhaps TRBD1 (5 bases). The germline CDR1 and CDR2 sequences are LGHNA and YNFKEQ. V lost 0 bases to trimming and J lost 0 bases, with 15 bases between them. The CDR3 is 17 amino acids. CDR3 bases: TGTGCCAGCAGCCAAGAGCGAACAGGCCATAGCTCCTACGAGCAGTACTTC. Translating gives CASSQERTGHSSYEQYF.

This sequence joins TRBV28 and TRBJ2-1; D is unclear. This CDR3 region has 14 residues. V lost 2 bases and J lost 2, with 7 bases in between. CDR1 and CDR2 from the germline V gene are MDHEN and SYDVKM. The DNA for the CDR3 is TGTGCCAGCAGTTTACTAAGGGCCTACAATGAGCAGTTCTTC. Residues: CASSLLRAYNEQFF.

This sequence joins TRBV29-1 and TRBJ1-2; TRBD1 matches 7 bases. Trimming removed 0 bases from V and 6 bases from J; junction bases left unmatched: 10. Looked up from germline, CDR1 is SQVTM and CDR2 is ANQGSEA. The CDR3 covers 15 residues. The CDR3, as DNA: TGCAGCGTTGAAGATCTGACAGGGTTGGGGAATGGCTACACCTTC. Protein: CSVEDLTGLGNGYTF.

Only a few counts were recorded for this clone. V usage is TRBV6-5 and J usage is TRBJ1-2; D not certain. Germline V gene sequence: CDR1 MNHEY, CDR2 SVGAGI. The CDR3 has 12 residues. Deletions cut 5 bases from V and 5 bases from J, with 9 bases between. The CDR3 sequence: CASSALDYGYTF. The CDR3 region has the DNA TGTGCCAGCAGTGCCCTGGATTATGGCTACACCTTC.

CDR3 sequence: CASSKEVARGDEQFF. CDR3 DNA: TGTGCCAGCAGCAAAGAGGTGGCGAGGGGGGATGAGCAGTTCTTC. This chain links TRBV21-1 with TRBJ2-1. TRBV21-1 is annotated as a pseudogene. The CDR3 covers 15 residues.

The rearrangement links TRBV7-3 to TRBJ2-1; 10 nucleotides line up with TRBD1. The germline V gene has CDR1 SGHTA and CDR2 FQGTGA. The CDR3 length is 16 residues. V trimming: 5 bases; J trimming: 9 bases; junction bases outside the gene matches: 13. The CDR3 coding sequence is TGTGCCAGCAGCCCAACCACCGGGACAGGGGAGCGTGAGCAGTTCTTC. Residues: CASSPTTGTGEREQFF. The variable domain in full, with the rest retrieved from reference TRBV7-3 and TRBJ2-1, is GAGVSQTPSNKVTEKGKYVELRCDPISGHTALYWYRQSLGQGPEFLIYFQGTGAADDSGLPNDRFFAVRPEGSVSTLKIQRTERGDSAVYLCASSPTTGTGEREQFFGPGTRLTVL.

The rearrangement uses TRBV6-5 and TRBJ1-1; TRBD1 is a possible D gene (6 bases). CDR1 and CDR2 from the germline V gene are MNHEY and SVGAGI. The CDR3 has 14 residues. V lost 2 bases and J 1 base, leaving 8 bases between the germline ends. CDR3 amino acids: CASSYRGANTEAFF. The CDR3 region has the DNA TGTGCCAGCAGTTACCGGGGGGCGAACACTGAAGCTTTCTTT.

V and J are TRBV6-1 and TRBJ2-1; 8 bases align to TRBD1. Germline V gene data show CDR1 as MNHNS and CDR2 as SASEGT. This CDR3 has 15 amino acids. J lost 6 bases, V lost 7 bases, and 11 bases had no gene match. DNA of the CDR3: TGTGCCAGCAACCCTGGCAGGGGGCCCTTCAATGAGCAGTTCTTC. Protein: CASNPGRGPFNEQFF.

The chain has TRBV6-5 and TRBJ1-1; D not resolved. Trimming stripped 5 bases from V and 8 bases from J, with 9 bases between. Germline assignment: CDR1 MNHEY and CDR2 SVGAGI. There are 11 residues in the CDR3. CDR3 region: CASSGSWEAFF. The CDR3 DNA reads as TGTGCCAGCAGTGGGTCGTGGGAAGCTTTCTTT.

The V gene is TRBV5-4, the J gene TRBJ2-5, with D maybe TRBD1 (5 bases). With the DNA end fitting TRBJ2-7 better, the J assignment may be wrong. The CDR3 has 12 amino acids. CDR1 and CDR2 (germline): SGHNT, YYREEE (reference sequence). The CDR3 spells CASSFDSYEQYF. The DNA of the CDR3 is TGTGCCAGCAGCTTTGACAGCTACGAGCAGTACTTC.

The chain is built from TRBV2 and TRBJ2-1; D not certain. Trimming stripped 4 bases from V and 0 bases from J, with 10 bases between. The CDR3 loop spans 15 amino acids. Germline-derived CDR1 and CDR2 are SNHLY and FYNNEI. CDR3 in DNA: TGTGCCAGCAGTGGATCCACCAGCTCCTACAATGAGCAGTTCTTC. It translates to CASSGSTSSYNEQFF.

The chain has TRBV5-4 and TRBJ2-3; 14 positions match TRBD2. Per the germline V gene, CDR1 is SGHNT and CDR2 is YYREEE (reference sequence). The CDR3 length is 16 residues. V was pared by 1 base and J by 6 bases, with 4 bases of the junction left unmatched. CDR3 sequence (DNA): TGTGCCAGCAGCTTGTCGGGACTAGCGGGAGCCGATACGCAGTATTTT. Protein: CASSLSGLAGADTQYF.

With regard to this clone: Other DNA sequences in the sample encode the same CDR3. CDR3 protein: CASRALAGGGTQYF. For the CDR3, the DNA is TGTGCCAGTAGGGCACTAGCGGGGGGCGGGACGCAGTATTTT. The rearrangement links TRBV6-5 to TRBJ2-3, with 12 bases lining up with TRBD2. Per the germline V gene, CDR1 is MNHEY and CDR2 is SVGAGI. The CDR3 contains 14 residues. V lost 9 bases to trimming and J lost 9 bases; unmatched junction nucleotides: 10.